This paragraph covers one TCR beta chain sequence. Germline and junction disagree at one end, which may indicate a read error. Researchers report immunoSEQ v3.0 was run at survey level. Produced via immunoSEQ multiplex PCR; TCRdb's table is partial and in-frame only. The table lists about 27,000 clones, around 80% of them singletons. The data were taken from a study of long-term antiretroviral therapy in people with HIV. The CDR3 runs to 16 residues. CDR1 and CDR2 (germline): SSHAT, FNYEAQ (reference sequence). Sequenced here: unsorted PBMCs, sampled 3 years after starting antiretroviral therapy. This sequence originates from a man between 35 and 55 years old with HIV. The gene calls are TRBV7-7 and TRBJ1-5, with TRBD1 matching over 8 bases. This CDR3 is CASSGYWTGINQPQHF. The CDR3 nucleotides read TGTGCTAGCAGCGGTTACTGGACAGGGATCAATCAGCCCCAGCATTTT.